This TCR beta chain is drawn from a study of long-term antiretroviral therapy in people with HIV. Survey level was the resolution at which the v3.0 immunoSEQ assay ran. Profiled with immunoSEQ multiplex PCR; TCRdb holds only in-frame clones, not every one. The sample has approximately 35,000 clones, around 94% seen once. This clone occurred once. The sequence derives from a woman in her forties or fifties with HIV. The material was unsorted PBMCs, obtained 4.1 years after starting antiretroviral therapy.

This CDR3 is CASSLAPYEQYF. CDR3 coding DNA: TGTGCCAGCAGCTTAGCCCCCTACGAGCAGTACTTC. The J gene is TRBJ2-7, the V gene TRBV7-9; D gene ambiguous. V lost 0 bases and J 2 bases, leaving 2 bases between the germline ends. The CDR3 sequence is 12 residues long. Germline CDR1 reads SEHNR; CDR2 reads FQNEAQ (reference sequence).